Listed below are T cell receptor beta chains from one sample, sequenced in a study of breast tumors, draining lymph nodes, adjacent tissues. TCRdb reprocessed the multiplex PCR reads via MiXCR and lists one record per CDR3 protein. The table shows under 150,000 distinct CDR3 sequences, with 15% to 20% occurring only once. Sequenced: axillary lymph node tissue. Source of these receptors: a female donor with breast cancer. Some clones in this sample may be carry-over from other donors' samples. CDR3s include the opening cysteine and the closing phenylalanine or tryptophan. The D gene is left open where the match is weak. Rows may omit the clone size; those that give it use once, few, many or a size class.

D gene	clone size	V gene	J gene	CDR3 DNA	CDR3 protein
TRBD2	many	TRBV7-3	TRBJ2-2	TGTGCCAGCAGCTCGCGGACTAGCGGGGGGACCGGGGAGCTGTTTTTT	CASSSRTSGGTGELFF
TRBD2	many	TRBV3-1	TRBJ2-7	TGTGCCAGCAGCCTCTGGACTAGCGGGGACTCCTACGAGCAGTACTTC	CASSLWTSGDSYEQYF
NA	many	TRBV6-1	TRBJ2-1	TGTGCCAGCAGTGAAGTCGGCGGGCCCAATGAGCAGTTCTTC	CASSEVGGPNEQFF
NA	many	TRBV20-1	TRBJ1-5	TGCAGTGCTAGAGATTTGCGGGGGGATAGCAATCAGCCCCAGCATTTT	CSARDLRGDSNQPQHF
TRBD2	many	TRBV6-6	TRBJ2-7	TGTGCCAGCAGTTACTCGACTAGCGGGGTGTACGAGCAGTACTTC	CASSYSTSGVYEQYF
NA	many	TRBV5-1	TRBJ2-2	TGCGCCAGCAGCCTCCGGACAGGGGGTTCGGTAGCGGGAGGCGGGGAGCTGTTTTTT	CASSLRTGGSVAGGGELFF
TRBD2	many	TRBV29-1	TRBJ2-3	TGCAGCGTGGCTAGCGGGGGAAACACAGATACGCAGTATTTT	CSVASGGNTDTQYF
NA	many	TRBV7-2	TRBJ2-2	TGTGCCAGCACGAAACGGCGGACAGCCACTGCCGGGGAGCTGTTTTTT	CASTKRRTATAGELFF
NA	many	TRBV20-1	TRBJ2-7	TGCAGTGCTAGAGGCGGGCGAGGAGTTCCCTACGAGCAGTACTTC	CSARGGRGVPYEQYF
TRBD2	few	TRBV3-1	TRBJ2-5	TGTGCCAGCAGCCCGAGGGGGAGTAGCGGGGGAGAGACCCAGTACTTC	CASSPRGSSGGETQYF
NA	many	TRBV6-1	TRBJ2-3	TGTGCCAGCAGCGCCGACAGTTATACGCAGTATTTT	CASSADSYTQYF
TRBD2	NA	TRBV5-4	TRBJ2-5	TGTGCCAGCAGCCGTGACTGGGCGGGGGGGCGGGAGACCCAGTACTTC	CASSRDWAGGRETQYF
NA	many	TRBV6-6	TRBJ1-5	TGTGCCAGCAGCCCGAGGGACAATCAGCCCCAGCATTTT	CASSPRDNQPQHF
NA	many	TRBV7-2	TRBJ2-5	TGTGCCAGCAGCGCCCAAGAGACCCAGTACTTC	CASSAQETQYF
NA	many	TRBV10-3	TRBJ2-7	TGTGCCATCAGGGACCTAGGATACTCCTACGAGCAGTACTTC	CAIRDLGYSYEQYF
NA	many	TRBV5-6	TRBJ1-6	TGTGCCAGCAAGTTGGGTCAAACCAATTCACCCCTCCACTTT	CASKLGQTNSPLHF
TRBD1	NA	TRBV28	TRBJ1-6	TGTGCCGGCAGCCCCTCTCTACCCAGGGGGCAGTCACCCCTCCACTTT	CAGSPSLPRGQSPLHF
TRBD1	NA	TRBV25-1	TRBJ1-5	TGTGCCAGCAGTGAGACAGGGGAAGATCAGCCCCAGCATTTT	CASSETGEDQPQHF
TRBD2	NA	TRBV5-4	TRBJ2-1	TGTGCCAGCAGCATGGTACTAGCGGGGGTCAATGAGCAGTTCTTC	CASSMVLAGVNEQFF
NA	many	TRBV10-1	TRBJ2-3	TGCGCCAGCAGTGCCGGCCTGCGGGATACGCAGTATTTT	CASSAGLRDTQYF
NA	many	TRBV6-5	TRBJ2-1	TGTGCCAGCAGTTACTCGAAGTGGAATGAGCAGTTCTTC	CASSYSKWNEQFF
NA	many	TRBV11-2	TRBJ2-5	TGTGCCAGCAGCTCCAGGGCTTGGGGGCCAGAGACCCAGTACTTC	CASSSRAWGPETQYF
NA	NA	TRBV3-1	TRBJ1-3	NA	CASSQGVTAKEQYFGPGTIYF
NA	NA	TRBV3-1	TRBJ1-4	TGTGCCAGCAGCTCTTGGACGACAGATGAAAAACTGTTTTTT	CASSSWTTDEKLFF
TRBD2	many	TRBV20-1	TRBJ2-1	TGCAGTGCCCCCCCGACTAGCGGGAGTTATAATGAGCAGTTCTTC	CSAPPTSGSYNEQFF
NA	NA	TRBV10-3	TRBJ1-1	TGTGCCATCAGTGAGTTCACAGCTACTGAAGCTTTCTTT	CAISEFTATEAFF
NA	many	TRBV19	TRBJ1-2	TGTGCCAGTAGTAGGGGCGACAGAAACTATGGCTACACCTTC	CASSRGDRNYGYTF
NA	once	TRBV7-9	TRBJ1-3	TGTGCCAGCAGCCTACGGGACCGTGACCCTGGAAACACCATATACTTT	CASSLRDRDPGNTIYF
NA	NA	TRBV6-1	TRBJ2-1	TGTGCCAGCAGTGGAGTGGGCGGAGCCTACAATGAGCAGTTCTTC	CASSGVGGAYNEQFF
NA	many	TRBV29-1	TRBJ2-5	TGCAGCGTCGCCCAAAAGTTCGGAGAGACCCAGTACTTC	CSVAQKFGETQYF
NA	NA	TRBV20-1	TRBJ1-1	TGCAGTGGTGAGGACACTGAAGCTTTCTTT	CSGEDTEAFF
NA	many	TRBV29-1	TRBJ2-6	TGCAGCGTTGAACAGAGGAGGGCTGGGGCCAACGTCCTGACTTTC	CSVEQRRAGANVLTF
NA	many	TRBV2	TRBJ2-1	TGTGCCAGCAGTGATTTTGCATCCGGCTCCTACAATGAGCAGTTCTTC	CASSDFASGSYNEQFF